This is a list of T cell receptor beta chains from one sample in a study of shared clonotypes between healthy human individuals. Method: immunoSEQ multiplex PCR; TCRdb's copy keeps in-frame clones and lacks some. The sample lists around 650,000 clones; around 96% were seen once. Sequenced sample: naive CD8+ T cells sorted from blood. Receptors were obtained from a woman aged 25 to 39 in good health. The CDR3 runs from the conserved cysteine through the conserved F or W. The D gene is left open where the match is weak. Not all rows give a size; the values are once, few, many and, for expanded clones, a class.

abundance: .; j_gene: TRBJ2-3; d_gene: .; v_gene: TRBV2; CDR3aa: CASSEASLLSGKGDLRYSTQYF; CDR3nt: TGTGCCAGCAGTGAAGCCAGCCTCCTCTCGGGGAAAGGGGACTTACGATATTCTACGCAGTATTTT
abundance: .; j_gene: TRBJ1-1; d_gene: .; v_gene: TRBV19; CDR3aa: CASSIPGTEAFF; CDR3nt: TGTGCCAGTAGCATTCCAGGCACTGAAGCTTTCTTT
abundance: .; j_gene: TRBJ2-3; d_gene: TRBD2; v_gene: TRBV7-3; CDR3aa: CASSPAGEVTDTQYF; CDR3nt: TGTGCCAGCAGCCCAGCGGGAGAGGTGACAGATACGCAGTATTTT
abundance: .; j_gene: TRBJ2-2; d_gene: TRBD2; v_gene: TRBV28; CDR3aa: CASSTPTSGNTGELFF; CDR3nt: TGTGCCAGCAGTACCCCGACTAGCGGGAACACCGGGGAGCTGTTTTTT
abundance: .; j_gene: TRBJ1-1; d_gene: .; v_gene: TRBV19; CDR3aa: CASRGWGNTEAFF; CDR3nt: TGTGCCAGTAGGGGCTGGGGGAACACTGAAGCTTTCTTT
abundance: .; j_gene: TRBJ1-1; d_gene: TRBD1; v_gene: TRBV13; CDR3aa: CAIGQGGTEAFF; CDR3nt: TGTGCCATTGGACAGGGGGGCACTGAAGCTTTCTTT
abundance: .; j_gene: TRBJ2-5; d_gene: .; v_gene: TRBV27; CDR3aa: CASSDLIGVKKETQYF; CDR3nt: TGTGCCAGCAGTGACCTGATAGGGGTGAAAAAAGAGACCCAGTACTTC
abundance: .; j_gene: TRBJ1-1; d_gene: .; v_gene: TRBV7-8; CDR3aa: CASSVTGIEAFF; CDR3nt: TGTGCCAGCAGCGTTACAGGGATTGAAGCTTTCTTT
abundance: .; j_gene: TRBJ1-1; d_gene: .; v_gene: TRBV29-1; CDR3aa: CSVHAPYTEAFF; CDR3nt: TGCAGCGTGCACGCTCCGTACACTGAAGCTTTCTTT
abundance: .; j_gene: TRBJ2-7; d_gene: TRBD2; v_gene: TRBV20-1; CDR3aa: CSARVLAVEYF; CDR3nt: TGCAGTGCTAGAGTTCTAGCGGTCGAGTACTTC
abundance: .; j_gene: TRBJ1-1; d_gene: .; v_gene: TRBV2; CDR3aa: CASGRSEAFF; CDR3nt: TGTGCCAGCGGGCGGTCTGAAGCTTTCTTT
abundance: .; j_gene: TRBJ2-7; d_gene: .; v_gene: TRBV14; CDR3aa: CASSFTGFYEQYF; CDR3nt: TGTGCCAGCAGCTTTACAGGGTTCTACGAGCAGTACTTC
abundance: .; j_gene: TRBJ2-1; d_gene: .; v_gene: TRBV19; CDR3aa: CASSISGLDNEQFF; CDR3nt: TGTGCCAGTAGTATATCGGGACTTGACAATGAGCAGTTCTTC
abundance: .; j_gene: TRBJ1-5; d_gene: .; v_gene: TRBV28; CDR3aa: CASSLDGYQPQHF; CDR3nt: TGTGCCAGCAGTTTGGACGGCTATCAGCCCCAGCATTTT
abundance: .; j_gene: TRBJ1-1; d_gene: .; v_gene: TRBV10-1; CDR3aa: CASSDAKGNTEAFF; CDR3nt: TGCGCCAGCAGTGACGCGAAAGGGAACACTGAAGCTTTCTTT
abundance: .; j_gene: TRBJ1-2; d_gene: TRBD1; v_gene: TRBV28; CDR3aa: CASRRTGAAYYGYTF; CDR3nt: TGTGCCAGCAGGAGAACAGGGGCCGCCTACTATGGCTACACCTTC
abundance: few; j_gene: TRBJ1-2; d_gene: .; v_gene: TRBV29-1; CDR3aa: CSVGSGLDGYTF; CDR3nt: TGCAGCGTTGGCTCCGGGTTGGATGGCTACACCTTC
abundance: .; j_gene: TRBJ2-1; d_gene: TRBD2; v_gene: TRBV30; CDR3aa: CAWSVSEDTGLADNNEQFF; CDR3nt: TGTGCCTGGAGTGTATCGGAAGACACGGGACTAGCGGACAACAATGAGCAGTTCTTC
abundance: .; j_gene: TRBJ2-1; d_gene: .; v_gene: TRBV27; CDR3aa: CASRPTSSGPAMYEQFF; CDR3nt: TGTGCCAGCAGACCGACTAGTTCAGGTCCGGCAATGTATGAGCAGTTCTTC
abundance: .; j_gene: TRBJ2-1; d_gene: .; v_gene: TRBV19; CDR3aa: CASSILVSNHNEQFF; CDR3nt: TGTGCCAGTAGTATCCTCGTCTCAAATCACAATGAGCAGTTCTTC
abundance: .; j_gene: TRBJ1-1; d_gene: .; v_gene: TRBV9; CDR3aa: CASSVGGGLVGEAFF; CDR3nt: TGTGCCAGCAGCGTAGGTGGGGGGCTGGTGGGTGAAGCTTTCTTT
abundance: .; j_gene: TRBJ2-1; d_gene: TRBD2; v_gene: TRBV9; CDR3aa: CASGTSGSYNEQFF; CDR3nt: TGTGCCAGCGGGACTAGCGGGTCTTACAATGAGCAGTTCTTC
abundance: .; j_gene: TRBJ1-1; d_gene: .; v_gene: TRBV6-6; CDR3aa: CASSYAQTGFTEAFF; CDR3nt: TGTGCCAGCAGTTACGCCCAGACAGGATTCACTGAAGCTTTCTTT
abundance: .; j_gene: TRBJ2-1; d_gene: .; v_gene: TRBV5-6; CDR3aa: CASRITRDLWNEQFF; CDR3nt: TGTGCCAGCAGAATCACTAGAGACCTGTGGAATGAGCAGTTCTTC
abundance: .; j_gene: TRBJ1-3; d_gene: .; v_gene: TRBV28; CDR3aa: CASSLFSMKVGNTIYF; CDR3nt: TGTGCCAGCAGTTTATTCTCAATGAAGGTGGGAAACACCATATATTTT
abundance: .; j_gene: TRBJ2-7; d_gene: TRBD2; v_gene: TRBV29-1; CDR3aa: CSVGLRASGGDEQYF; CDR3nt: TGCAGCGTCGGTTTGAGAGCTAGCGGGGGGGACGAGCAGTACTTC
abundance: .; j_gene: TRBJ2-7; d_gene: .; v_gene: TRBV28; CDR3aa: CASRAGVPYEQYF; CDR3nt: TGTGCCAGCAGGGCAGGAGTTCCCTACGAGCAGTACTTC
abundance: .; j_gene: TRBJ2-1; d_gene: .; v_gene: TRBV28; CDR3aa: CASSTLGGEQFF; CDR3nt: TGTGCCAGCAGTACCCTAGGGGGTGAGCAGTTCTTC
abundance: once; j_gene: TRBJ2-4; d_gene: TRBD2; v_gene: TRBV10-3; CDR3aa: CAISETSGKNIQYF; CDR3nt: TGTGCCATCAGTGAGACTAGCGGTAAAAACATTCAGTACTTC
abundance: .; j_gene: TRBJ2-1; d_gene: TRBD2; v_gene: TRBV28; CDR3aa: CASSFPGTSGYNEQFF; CDR3nt: TGTGCCAGCAGTTTTCCCGGGACTAGCGGGTACAATGAGCAGTTCTTC
abundance: .; j_gene: TRBJ2-3; d_gene: .; v_gene: TRBV7-9; CDR3aa: CASSPDGTDTQYF; CDR3nt: TGTGCCAGCAGCCCCGACGGCACAGATACGCAGTATTTT
abundance: .; j_gene: TRBJ1-3; d_gene: .; v_gene: TRBV27; CDR3aa: CASSLRAAGNTIYF; CDR3nt: TGTGCCAGCAGTTTGAGGGCAGCCGGAAACACCATATATTTT
abundance: .; j_gene: TRBJ2-1; d_gene: TRBD2; v_gene: TRBV7-9; CDR3aa: CASSFSGSHNNEQFF; CDR3nt: TGTGCCAGCAGCTTTAGCGGGAGTCATAACAATGAGCAGTTCTTC
abundance: .; j_gene: TRBJ2-1; d_gene: .; v_gene: TRBV13; CDR3aa: CASSSGQNSAITHNEQFF; CDR3nt: TGTGCCAGCAGCTCTGGTCAAAATAGCGCCATAACCCACAATGAGCAGTTCTTC
abundance: .; j_gene: TRBJ2-5; d_gene: .; v_gene: TRBV28; CDR3aa: CASKGPTETQYF; CDR3nt: TGTGCCAGCAAAGGCCCTACGGAGACCCAGTACTTC
abundance: .; j_gene: TRBJ2-2; d_gene: .; v_gene: TRBV11-2; CDR3aa: CASSLGSGELFF; CDR3nt: TGTGCCAGCAGCCTCGGATCCGGGGAGCTGTTTTTT